The clone carrying this TCR beta chain has a single count. The sample originates from a study of shared clonotypes between healthy human individuals. V lost 2 bases, J lost 4 bases, and 12 bases stayed unmatched. From germline, CDR1 is MDHEN and CDR2 SYDVKM. This CDR3 is 18 amino acids long. Generated by immunoSEQ multiplex PCR, the TCRdb table keeps only in-frame clones and is missing some. The data contain some 680,000 clones, around 73% of them seen just once; the ten biggest clones take up 1.5% to 2%. The chain joins TRBV28 to TRBJ2-3; TRBD2 matches 10 bases. The sequenced sample consisted of memory CD4+ T cells sorted from blood. Subset denoted: CD45RA-negative fraction. The clonotype comes from a woman in her 30s in good health. CDR3 sequence reads: CASSLGTPGSGRADTQYF. The CDR3, as DNA: TGTGCCAGCAGTTTAGGGACCCCGGGGAGCGGGAGGGCAGATACGCAGTATTTT.